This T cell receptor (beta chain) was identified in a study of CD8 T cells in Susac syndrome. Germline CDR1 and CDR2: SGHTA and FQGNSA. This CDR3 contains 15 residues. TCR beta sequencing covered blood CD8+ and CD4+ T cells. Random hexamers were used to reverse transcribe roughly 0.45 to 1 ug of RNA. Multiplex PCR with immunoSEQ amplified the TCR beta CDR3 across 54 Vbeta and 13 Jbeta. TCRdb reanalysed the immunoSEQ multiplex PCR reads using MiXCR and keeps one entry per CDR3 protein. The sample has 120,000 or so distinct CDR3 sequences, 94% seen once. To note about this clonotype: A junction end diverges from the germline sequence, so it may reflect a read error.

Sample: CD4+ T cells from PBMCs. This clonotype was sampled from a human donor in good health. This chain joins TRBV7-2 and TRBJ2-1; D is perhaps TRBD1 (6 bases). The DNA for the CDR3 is TGTGCCAGCAGCTTAGTCCCAGGGGCGCAAGCTGAGCGGTTCTTC. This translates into CASSLVPGAQAERFF.